This is a list of T cell receptor beta chains from one sample in a study of T cell responses to AZD1222 COVID-19 vaccine. This table comes from immunoSEQ multiplex PCR, and its TCRdb copy is limited to in-frame clones, with some not included. This table holds around 160,000 clones, under 95% found once. The specimen was peripheral blood, collected on day 0 of AZD1222 vaccination. The receptors stem from an adult in good health. CDR3s include the opening cysteine and the closing phenylalanine or tryptophan. D genes are given only for firm matches. Only part of the rows carry a size: once, few, many, or a class if the clone is expanded.

.	TRBV6-6	TRBJ1-5	.	TGTGCCAGCAGTTCGGGCGTAGGGAATCAGCCCCAGCATTTT	CASSSGVGNQPQHF
.	TRBV10-3	TRBJ2-1	.	TGTGCCATCAGTGCTGGCATGAATGAGCAGTTCTTC	CAISAGMNEQFF
.	TRBV29-1	TRBJ1-2	TRBD1	TGCAGCGTTTTAGAACGGGACAGAACTAACTATGGCTACACCTTC	CSVLERDRTNYGYTF
.	TRBV19	TRBJ1-1	.	TGTGCCAGTAGCGCAGGGGTCATGAACACTGAAGCTTTCTTT	CASSAGVMNTEAFF
.	TRBV25-1	TRBJ2-7	.	TGTGCCAGCATTTCGCCCCTGGACAGCTACGAGCAGTACTTC	CASISPLDSYEQYF
.	TRBV3-1/TRBV3-2	TRBJ2-5	.	TGTGCCAGCAGCCAAAGACAAGTACAAGAGACCCAGTACTTC	CASSQRQVQETQYF
few	TRBV30	TRBJ1-2	.	TGTGCCTGGAGCCGAGGAACAGGGACCCTCTCATTCTATGGCTACACCTTC	CAWSRGTGTLSFYGYTF
.	TRBV6-5	TRBJ2-1	TRBD2	TGTGCCAGCACTAGAGACCGGGGGGGTTACAATGAGCAGTTCTTC	CASTRDRGGYNEQFF
.	TRBV4-1	TRBJ1-5	.	TGCGCCAGCAGTCAATCGGATAGCAATCAGCCCCAGCATTTT	CASSQSDSNQPQHF
.	TRBV2	TRBJ1-5	TRBD1	TGTGCCAGCAGTGGGACGGACAGGGGAAATCAGCCCCAGCATTTT	CASSGTDRGNQPQHF
.	TRBV10-1	TRBJ1-2	.	TGCGCCAGCAGTGAGGACGCGGCAGGGCACCATGGCTACACCTTC	CASSEDAAGHHGYTF
.	TRBV11-2	TRBJ2-1	.	TGTGCCAGCAGCTTAAGCAGCCGTCCGGACCAAACAGGGTTCTTC	CASSLSSRPDQTGFF
.	TRBV6-5	TRBJ1-1	.	TGTGCCAGCAGGGCCGGGACTGAAGCTTTCTTT	CASRAGTEAFF
.	TRBV5-1	TRBJ2-2	TRBD2	TGCGCCAGCAGCTCCGGACTAGCGGGGGCCTACACCGGGGAGCTGTTTTTT	CASSSGLAGAYTGELFF
.	TRBV5-4	TRBJ1-1	.	TGTGCCAGCGCTCGGGGAGGTGGGAACACTGAAGCTTTCTTT	CASARGGGNTEAFF
.	TRBV7-9	TRBJ2-3	.	TGTGCCAGCAGCCTGAGTAGCACAGATACGCAGTATTTT	CASSLSSTDTQYF
.	TRBV7-9	TRBJ1-5	.	TGTGCCAGCAGCTTAGACTATCAGCCCCAGCATTTT	CASSLDYQPQHF
.	TRBV7-8	TRBJ2-1	TRBD1	TGTGCCAGCCGGGAGGGACAGGGGGCTCATTCCTCCTACAATGAGCAGTTCTTC	CASREGQGAHSSYNEQFF
.	TRBV5-6	TRBJ2-7	TRBD1	TGTGCCAGCAGCTGGGACAGGACCTACGAGCAGTACTTC	CASSWDRTYEQYF
once	TRBV5-5	TRBJ1-2	TRBD1	TGTGCCAGCAGCTTTGACGGGACAGGGGGCAGATACTATGGCTACACCTTC	CASSFDGTGGRYYGYTF
.	TRBV24-1	TRBJ1-2	TRBD1	TGTGCCACCAGTGATTCTCGGGACAGACATGGCTACACCTTC	CATSDSRDRHGYTF
.	TRBV11-2	TRBJ1-1	.	TGTGCCAGCAGCCTGCTCGGAAACACTGAAGCTTTCTTT	CASSLLGNTEAFF
.	TRBV11-2	TRBJ1-2	TRBD1	TGTGCCAGCAGCTTCCAGGGGGCTGATGGCTACACCTTC	CASSFQGADGYTF
.	TRBV18	TRBJ2-5	.	TGTGCCAGCTCACCCGAAGAGACCCAGTACTTC	CASSPEETQYF
.	TRBV12-5	TRBJ1-3	.	TGTGCTAGTGGCTCTTTCCTAAGGGAAAACACCATATATTTT	CASGSFLRENTIYF
.	TRBV10-1	TRBJ1-4	.	TGCGCCAGCAGTGATGGGACAACTAATGAAAAACTGTTTTTT	CASSDGTTNEKLFF
.	TRBV7-2	TRBJ1-2	TRBD1	TGTGCCAGCAGCTTAGGACAGGGGGTCGGCTATGGCTACACCTTC	CASSLGQGVGYGYTF
.	TRBV7-3	TRBJ1-3	.	TGTGCCAGCAGCCTCAGCCCGGGAGGGGGAAACACCATATATTTT	CASSLSPGGGNTIYF
.	TRBV6-5	TRBJ1-6	.	TGTGCCAGCAGTCCACAGGGCCATAATTCACCCCTCCACTTT	CASSPQGHNSPLHF
.	TRBV15	TRBJ1-5	.	TGTGCCACCAGCAGAGATACACCAGGTCAAGTCCAGCATTTT	CATSRDTPGQVQHF
many	TRBV29-1	TRBJ1-2	.	TGCAGCGTTGAACGAGACCGAGATGGCTACACCTTC	CSVERDRDGYTF
.	TRBV19	TRBJ2-2	.	TGTGCCAGTAGTATCGGCAGGGTAAACACCGGGGAGCTGTTTTTT	CASSIGRVNTGELFF
.	TRBV19	TRBJ1-5	.	TGTGCCAGCCAGGACAGTACCTTCAGCAATCAGCCCCAGCATTTT	CASQDSTFSNQPQHF
.	TRBV2	TRBJ2-1	TRBD2	TGTGCCAGCAGCCTTGTGGCTAGCGGGGGCGGGAGAGCCTACAATGAGCAGTTCTTC	CASSLVASGGGRAYNEQFF
.	TRBV25-1	TRBJ1-4	.	TGTGCCAGCAGTGAATTGCCCGGACGGCCTTATAATGAAAAACTGTTTTTT	CASSELPGRPYNEKLFF
.	TRBV2	TRBJ2-3	.	TGTGCCAGCAGTGTATCCGGAGATACGCAGTATTTT	CASSVSGDTQYF
.	TRBV3-1/TRBV3-2	TRBJ2-7	.	TGTGCCAGCAGCGTCTCCTACGAGCAGTACTTC	CASSVSYEQYF
.	TRBV11-2	TRBJ2-7	TRBD1	TGTGCCAGCCTCAGTGGGGACAGGGGGAAACTGGCCGAGCAGTACTTC	CASLSGDRGKLAEQYF
.	TRBV5-4	TRBJ1-1	TRBD1	TGTGCCAGTAGCACCGCCGGGACAGGGGGCACTGAAGCTTTCTTT	CASSTAGTGGTEAFF
.	TRBV5-1	TRBJ2-4	TRBD2	TGCGCCAGCAGCTTGAGGGCTAGCGGGAGCCAAAACATTCAGTACTTC	CASSLRASGSQNIQYF
.	TRBV7-3	TRBJ2-2	.	TGTGCCAGCAGCTTAAGTCCCCCCATTGTAGCCGGGGAGCTGTTTTTT	CASSLSPPIVAGELFF
.	TRBV12-3/TRBV12-4	TRBJ1-1	.	TGTGCCAGCAGCCCCAGGGGGAACACTGAAGCTTTCTTT	CASSPRGNTEAFF
once	TRBV5-5	TRBJ1-2	.	TGTGCCAGCAGCTCGGTTGGGGGACGTGGCTACACCTTC	CASSSVGGRGYTF
.	TRBV27	TRBJ2-5	TRBD2	TGTGCCAGCAGTCAGGCGGGAGAGACCCAAGAGACCCAGTACTTC	CASSQAGETQETQYF
.	TRBV10-2	TRBJ1-2	.	TGCGCCAGCAGTGACCCTGGGGGCGTTCGCTACACCTTC	CASSDPGGVRYTF
.	TRBV19	TRBJ2-7	TRBD1	TGTGCCAGTAGTACGTCCGGGACAGGGATTTCCTACGAGCAGTACTTC	CASSTSGTGISYEQYF
once	TRBV2	TRBJ2-1	.	TGTGCCAGCAGCCTACTCCGGGGGGAGCAGTTCTTC	CASSLLRGEQFF
.	TRBV7-6	TRBJ2-1	TRBD1	TGTGCCAGCAGCATTGGGACAGTCAATGAGCAGTTCTTC	CASSIGTVNEQFF